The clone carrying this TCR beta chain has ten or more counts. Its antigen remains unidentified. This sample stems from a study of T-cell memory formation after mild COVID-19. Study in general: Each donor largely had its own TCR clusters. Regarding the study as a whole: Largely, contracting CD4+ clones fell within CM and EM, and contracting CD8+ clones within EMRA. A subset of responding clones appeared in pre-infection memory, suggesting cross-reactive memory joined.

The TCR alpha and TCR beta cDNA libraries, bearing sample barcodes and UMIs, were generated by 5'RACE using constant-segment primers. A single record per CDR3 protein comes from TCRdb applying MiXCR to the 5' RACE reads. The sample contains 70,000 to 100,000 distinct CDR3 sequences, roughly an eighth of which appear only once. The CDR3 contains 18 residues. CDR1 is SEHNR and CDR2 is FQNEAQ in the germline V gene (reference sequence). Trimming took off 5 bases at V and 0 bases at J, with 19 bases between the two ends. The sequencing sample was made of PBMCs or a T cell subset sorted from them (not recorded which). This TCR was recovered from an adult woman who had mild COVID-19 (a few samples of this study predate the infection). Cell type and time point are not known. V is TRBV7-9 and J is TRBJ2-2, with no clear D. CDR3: CASSDVGIWAANTGELFF. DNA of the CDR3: TGTGCCAGCAGCGACGTAGGCATTTGGGCCGCGAACACCGGGGAGCTGTTTTTT.